This TCR beta chain originates from a study of blood T cell repertoires in COVID-19. Study details: Sites across the United States, Italy and Spain contributed samples from acute and convalescent COVID-19. The cDNA or gDNA used as material had been derived from T cells, B-cell-depleted T cells, or PBMCs.

Looked up from germline, CDR1 is MDHEN and CDR2 is SYDVKM. The CDR3 consists of 18 residues. The junction had 18 bases not matched to a gene; V was cut back by 5 bases and J by 9 bases. As processed by the authors: Amplification from reference gene primers served as the basis for estimated nucleated cell counts. Profiled with immunoSEQ multiplex PCR; TCRdb holds only in-frame clones, not every one. The V and J calls and clone size are taken from that table; D and trimming were inferred from the DNA. The sample holds tens of thousands of clones, 90% seen once. The sequencing input was peripheral blood. This sequence was found in a woman older than 75 with active or convalescent COVID-19. This chain uses TRBV28 with TRBJ2-1, with 11 bases matching TRBD2. The CDR3 is CASSLFGLAGGPMGEQFF. DNA for the CDR3: TGTGCCAGCAGTCTCTTCGGGCTAGCGGGAGGCCCAATGGGTGAGCAGTTCTTC.